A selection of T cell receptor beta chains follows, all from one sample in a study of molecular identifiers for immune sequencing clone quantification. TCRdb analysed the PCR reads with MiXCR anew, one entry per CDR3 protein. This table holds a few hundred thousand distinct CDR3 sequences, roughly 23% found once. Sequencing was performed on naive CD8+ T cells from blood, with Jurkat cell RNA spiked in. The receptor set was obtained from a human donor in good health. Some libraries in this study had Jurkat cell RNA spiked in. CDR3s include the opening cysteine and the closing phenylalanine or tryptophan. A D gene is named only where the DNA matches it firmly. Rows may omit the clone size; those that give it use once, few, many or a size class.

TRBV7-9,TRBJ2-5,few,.,TGTGCCAGCAGCTATCTCGAGACCCAGTACTTC,CASSYLETQYF
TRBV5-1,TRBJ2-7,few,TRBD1,TGCGCCAGCAGCCTCCGGACAGGGGAAATCTACGAGCAGTACTTC,CASSLRTGEIYEQYF
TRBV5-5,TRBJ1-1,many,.,TGTGCCAGCAGCTTGCGGTTGGGACAAACGAACACTGAAGCTTTCTTT,CASSLRLGQTNTEAFF
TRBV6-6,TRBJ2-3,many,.,TGTGCCAGCAGGGGGGGGAGGGGGGCCGGCACAGATACGCAGTATTTT,CASRGGRGAGTDTQYF
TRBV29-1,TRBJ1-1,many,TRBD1,TGCAGCGTTGAAGGTCAGGGGGTGAACACTGAAGCTTTCTTT,CSVEGQGVNTEAFF
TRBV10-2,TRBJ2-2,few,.,TGCGCCAGCAGTCCTAACCTAGCGCGTTTTAACACCGGGGAGCTGTTTTTT,CASSPNLARFNTGELFF
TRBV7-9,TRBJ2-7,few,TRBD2,TGTGCCAGCAGCTTACCTCACGGGGCTAGCGGCTACGAGCAGTACTTC,CASSLPHGASGYEQYF
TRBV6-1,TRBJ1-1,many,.,TGTGCCAGCAGTGAAGCGCCATTCACTGAAGCTTTCTTT,CASSEAPFTEAFF
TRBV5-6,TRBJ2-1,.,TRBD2,TGTGCCAGCAGCCTAGATCCGGGACTAGAGGCCCGTTTC,CASSLDPGLEARF
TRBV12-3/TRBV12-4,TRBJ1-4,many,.,TGTGCCAGCAGTTTGCGAGGGTCTAACGGCGCTAATGAAAAACTGTTTTTT,CASSLRGSNGANEKLFF
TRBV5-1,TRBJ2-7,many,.,TGCGCCAGCAGCTCCCAGGACAAGAATTCCTACGAGCAGTACTTC,CASSSQDKNSYEQYF
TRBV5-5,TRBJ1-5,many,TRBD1,TGTGCCAGCAGCTGGGGGACAGGGAGCAATCAGCCCCAGCATTTT,CASSWGTGSNQPQHF
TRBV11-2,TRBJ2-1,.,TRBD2,TGTGCCAGCAGCTTAGATCCTAGCGGGGTTTACAATGAGCAGTTCTTC,CASSLDPSGVYNEQFF
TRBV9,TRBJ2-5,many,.,TGTGCCAGCAGCGTAGTAGGAGGGTTCCAAGAGACCCAGTACTTC,CASSVVGGFQETQYF
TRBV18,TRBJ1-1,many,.,TGTGCCAGCTCACCGTGGGACACTGAAGCTTTCTTT,CASSPWDTEAFF
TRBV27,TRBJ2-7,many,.,TGTGCCAGCAGCCACGGGACGGCAACCTACGAGCAGTACTTC,CASSHGTATYEQYF
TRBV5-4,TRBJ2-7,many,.,TGTGCCAGCAGCTTTGGCCCTGGAACGTACGAGCAGTACTTC,CASSFGPGTYEQYF
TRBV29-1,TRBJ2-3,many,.,TGCAGCGTTGAAGGACAGGAAAGCACAGATACGCAGTATTTT,CSVEGQESTDTQYF
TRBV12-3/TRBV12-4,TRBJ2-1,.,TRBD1,TGTGCCAGCAGCCAAACATTCTCCAGGACAGGGGGGCAACGTTCCTTATACAATGAGCAGTTCTTC,CASSQTFSRTGGQRSLYNEQFF
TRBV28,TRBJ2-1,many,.,TGTGCCAGCAGTTTACTCCCTAGCGTCCGGTTCTTC,CASSLLPSVRFF
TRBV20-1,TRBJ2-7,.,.,TGCAGTGCGTCCGGGGCAGAATTTTCCTACGAGCAGTACTTC,CSASGAEFSYEQYF
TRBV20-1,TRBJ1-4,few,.,TGCAGTGCTAGAGTCGCACAGGGTGATGAAAAACTGTTTTTT,CSARVAQGDEKLFF
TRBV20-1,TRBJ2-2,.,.,TGCAGTGCTAGAGTAAGGAGTCGCGGCGAGGGGGAGCTGTTTTTT,CSARVRSRGEGELFF
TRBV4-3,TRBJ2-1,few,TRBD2,TGCGCCAGCAGCCAAGATAGGTCCGGGACTAGCATATACAATGAGCAGTTCTTC,CASSQDRSGTSIYNEQFF
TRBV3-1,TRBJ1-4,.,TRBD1,TGTGCCAGCAGCCAAGATCTTTTCGAAGGGGGCGGTGAAAAACTGTTTTTT,CASSQDLFEGGGEKLFF
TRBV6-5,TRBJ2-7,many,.,TGTGCCAGCAGTTACGGGGGGACAGACGAGCAGTACTTC,CASSYGGTDEQYF
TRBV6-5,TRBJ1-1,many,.,TGTGCCAGCAGTTATTCGTCACCGCCGTTACTGAACACTGAAGCTTTCTTT,CASSYSSPPLLNTEAFF
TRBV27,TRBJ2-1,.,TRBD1,TGTGCCAGCACGACAGGGGATGAGCAGTTCTTC,CASTTGDEQFF
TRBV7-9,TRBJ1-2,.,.,TGTGCCAGCAGACTACCACTTAAGGATCGTTATGGCTACACCTTC,CASRLPLKDRYGYTF
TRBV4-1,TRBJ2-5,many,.,TGCGCCAGCAGCCAAGAAGGGCCTGCGGAAGAGACCCAGTACTTC,CASSQEGPAEETQYF
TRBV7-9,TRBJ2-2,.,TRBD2,TGTGCCAGCAGCTCAAGAGGGACTAGCGCTAGGGGACCGAACACCGGGGAGCTGTTTTTT,CASSSRGTSARGPNTGELFF
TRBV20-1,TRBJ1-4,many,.,TGCAGTGCTAGAGAGACGGAAAAACTGTTTTTT,CSARETEKLFF
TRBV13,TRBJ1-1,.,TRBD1,TGTGCCAGCAGCTTTGGGACAGGGGTTGACACTGAAGCTTTCTTT,CASSFGTGVDTEAFF
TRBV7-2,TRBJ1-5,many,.,TGTGCCAGCAGTCAGGGAGGCTATAGCAATCAGCCCCAGCATTTT,CASSQGGYSNQPQHF
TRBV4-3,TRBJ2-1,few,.,TGCGCCAGCAGCCAACTGTGGGGGGCCTACAATGAGCAGTTCTTC,CASSQLWGAYNEQFF
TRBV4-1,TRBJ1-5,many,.,TGCGCCAGCAGCCAGATAGCTAGCAATCAGCCCCAGCATTTT,CASSQIASNQPQHF
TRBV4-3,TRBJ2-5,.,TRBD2,TGCGCCAGCAGCCAAGATATCACTAGCGGGAGGTACCAAGAGACCCAGTACTTC,CASSQDITSGRYQETQYF
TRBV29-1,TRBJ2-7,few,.,TGCAGCGTTGATGCGGGTAATTCCTACGAGCAGTACTTC,CSVDAGNSYEQYF
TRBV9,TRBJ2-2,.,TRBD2,TGTGCCAGCAGCATCGGGACTAGCGGGAGGGTCACCGGGGAGCTGTTTTTT,CASSIGTSGRVTGELFF
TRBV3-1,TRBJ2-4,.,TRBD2,TGTGCCAGCAGCCAACCTACGGAGGGAGGGCGGACCAAAAACATTCAGTACTTC,CASSQPTEGGRTKNIQYF
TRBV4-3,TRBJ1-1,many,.,TGCGCCAGCAGCCAAGACAACACGGGCACTGAAGCTTTCTTT,CASSQDNTGTEAFF
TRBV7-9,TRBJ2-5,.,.,TGTGCCAGCAGCTTACTCCAGAACCAAGAGACCCAGTACTTC,CASSLLQNQETQYF
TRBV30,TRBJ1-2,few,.,TGTGCCTGTACTGTGACGAACTATGGCTACACCTTC,CACTVTNYGYTF
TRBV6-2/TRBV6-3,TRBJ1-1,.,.,TGTGCCAGCAGTTACGTTTATGTGGTCCGGAGGACTGGAGCTTTCTTT,CASSYVYVVRRTGAFF
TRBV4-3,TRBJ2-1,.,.,TGCGCCAGCAGCCAAGAGTATAGCGCCCTATACACTGAGCAGTTCTTC,CASSQEYSALYTEQFF